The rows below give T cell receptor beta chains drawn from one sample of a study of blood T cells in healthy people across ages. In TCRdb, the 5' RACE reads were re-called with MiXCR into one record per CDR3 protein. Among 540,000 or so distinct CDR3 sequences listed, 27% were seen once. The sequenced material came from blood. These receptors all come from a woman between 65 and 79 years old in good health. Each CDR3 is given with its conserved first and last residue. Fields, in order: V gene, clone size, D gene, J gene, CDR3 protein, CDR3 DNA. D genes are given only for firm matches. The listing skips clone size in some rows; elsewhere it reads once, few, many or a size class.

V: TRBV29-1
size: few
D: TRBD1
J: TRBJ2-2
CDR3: CSVRSTGVGAGELFF
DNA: TGCAGCGTCCGCTCCACAGGGGTGGGAGCCGGGGAGCTGTTTTTT

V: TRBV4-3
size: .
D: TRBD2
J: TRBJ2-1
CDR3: CASSQGSGGAFNEQFF
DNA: TGCGCCAGCAGCCAAGGGAGCGGGGGGGCGTTTAATGAGCAGTTCTTC

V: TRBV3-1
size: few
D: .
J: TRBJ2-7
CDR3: CASSNRDDSYEQYF
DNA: TGTGCCAGCAGCAACCGGGACGACTCCTACGAGCAGTACTTC

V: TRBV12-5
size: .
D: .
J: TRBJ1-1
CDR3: CASGFGGRNTEAFF
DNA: TGTGCTAGTGGTTTCGGCGGGAGGAACACTGAAGCTTTCTTT

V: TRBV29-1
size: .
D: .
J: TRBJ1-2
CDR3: CSASPAGAPIYGYTF
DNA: TGCAGCGCATCCCCTGCAGGGGCTCCGATCTATGGCTACACCTTC

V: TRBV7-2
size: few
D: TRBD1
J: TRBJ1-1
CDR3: CASRHSGGNTEAFF
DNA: TGTGCCAGCAGGCACTCAGGGGGGAACACTGAAGCTTTCTTT

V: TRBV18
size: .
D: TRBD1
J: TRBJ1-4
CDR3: CASSLQGEEKLFF
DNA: TGTGCCAGCTCACTACAGGGGGAAGAAAAACTGTTTTTT

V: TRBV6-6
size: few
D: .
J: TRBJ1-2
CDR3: CASSLTGRPKTNYGYTF
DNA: TGTGCCAGCAGTTTAACAGGGAGACCCAAAACAAACTATGGCTACACCTTC

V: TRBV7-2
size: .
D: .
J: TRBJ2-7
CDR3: CASSSQAVGEQYF
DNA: TGTGCCAGCAGCTCTCAGGCGGTCGGCGAGCAGTACTTC

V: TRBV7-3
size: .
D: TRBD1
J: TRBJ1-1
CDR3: CASSLRTGWDTGAFF
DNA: TGTGCCAGCAGCCTCCGGACAGGGTGGGACACTGGAGCTTTCTTT

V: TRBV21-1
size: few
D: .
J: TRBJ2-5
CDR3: CASSKTVGQGIQTQYF
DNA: .

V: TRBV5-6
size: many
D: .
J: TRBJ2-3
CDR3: CASSRDFSTDTQYF
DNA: TGTGCCAGCAGCCGGGACTTTTCCACAGATACGCAGTATTTT

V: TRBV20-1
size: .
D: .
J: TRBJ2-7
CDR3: CSASISDLHYF
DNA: TGCAGTGCTAGCATTTCGGACCTGCACTACTTC

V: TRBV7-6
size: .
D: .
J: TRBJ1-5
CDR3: CASSPRSGTNQPQHF
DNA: TGTGCCAGCAGCCCTAGATCCGGGACGAATCAGCCCCAGCATTTT

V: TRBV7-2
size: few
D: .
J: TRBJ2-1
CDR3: CASSPRPVRRGDYNEQFF
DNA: TGTGCCAGCAGCCCCCGCCCTGTTAGGCGGGGCGATTACAATGAGCAGTTCTTC

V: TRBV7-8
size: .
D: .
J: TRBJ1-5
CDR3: CASSRWPQGSESNQPQHF
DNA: TGTGCCAGCAGTCGCTGGCCTCAGGGCAGTGAAAGCAACCAGCCCCAGCACTTT

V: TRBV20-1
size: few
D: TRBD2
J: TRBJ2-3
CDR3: CSARTSGGRSSSTDTQYF
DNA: TGCAGTGCTAGGACTAGCGGGGGTCGATCGAGTAGCACAGATACGCAGTATTTT

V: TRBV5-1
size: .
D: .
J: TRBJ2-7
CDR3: CASSLTGGIYEQYF
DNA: TGCGCCAGCAGCTTAACTGGGGGGATCTACGAGCAGTACTTC

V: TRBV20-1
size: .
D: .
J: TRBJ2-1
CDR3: CSASGRGPGDEQFF
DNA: TGCAGTGCTAGTGGGCGGGGCCCTGGGGATGAGCAGTTCTTC

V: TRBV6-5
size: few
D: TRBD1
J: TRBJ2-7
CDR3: CASSRTGIRYEQYF
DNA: TGTGCCAGCAGCCGGACAGGGATTAGGTACGAGCAGTACTTC

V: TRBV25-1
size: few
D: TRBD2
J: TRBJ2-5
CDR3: CASSARTSGDRTQYF
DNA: TGTGCCAGCAGTGCCCGGACTAGCGGGGATAGGACCCAGTACTTC

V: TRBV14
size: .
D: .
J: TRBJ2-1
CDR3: CASSRQNTPWILAYNEQFF
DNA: TGTGCCAGCAGCCGTCAAAACACCCCCTGGATATTGGCCTACAATGAGCAGTTCTTC

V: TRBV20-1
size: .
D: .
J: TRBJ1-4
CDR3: CSAGGAGDIGEKLFF
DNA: TGCAGTGCTGGAGGGGCGGGGGATATTGGCGAAAAACTGTTTTTT

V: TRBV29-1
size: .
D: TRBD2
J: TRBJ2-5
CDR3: CSVVWGGETQYF
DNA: TGCAGCGTTGTCTGGGGGGGGGAGACCCAGTACTTC

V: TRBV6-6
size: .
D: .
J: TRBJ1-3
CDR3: CASSPTGNTIYF
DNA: TGTGCCAGCAGCCCAACTGGAAACACCATATATTTT

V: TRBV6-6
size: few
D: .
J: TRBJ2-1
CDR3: CASSTGDGGEQFF
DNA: TGTGCCAGCAGTACCGGGGACGGAGGTGAGCAGTTCTTC

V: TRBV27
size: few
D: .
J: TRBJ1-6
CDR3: CASSFATGPSSYNSPLHF
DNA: TGTGCCAGCAGTTTTGCGACAGGACCGAGCTCCTATAATTCACCCCTCCACTTT

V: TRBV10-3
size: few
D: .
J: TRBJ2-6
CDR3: CAIGRGQGEANVLTF
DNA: TGTGCCATCGGGAGGGGCCAGGGGGAGGCCAACGTCCTGACTTTC

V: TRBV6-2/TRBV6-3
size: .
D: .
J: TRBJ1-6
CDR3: CASSSGADPRSYNSPLHF
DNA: TGTGCCAGCAGTTCGGGCGCGGACCCACGCTCCTATAATTCACCCCTCCACTTT

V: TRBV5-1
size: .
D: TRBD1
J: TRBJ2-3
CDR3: CASSLTPQGPTQATQYF
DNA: TGCGCCAGCAGCTTGACCCCACAGGGGCCCACCCAGGCCACGCAGTATTTT

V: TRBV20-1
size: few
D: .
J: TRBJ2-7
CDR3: CSAAPTGAYEQYF
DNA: TGCAGTGCCGCCCCCACAGGAGCCTACGAGCAGTACTTC

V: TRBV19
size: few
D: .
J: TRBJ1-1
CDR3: CASSHDRFTEAFF
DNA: TGTGCCAGTAGTCACGACAGATTCACTGAAGCTTTCTTT

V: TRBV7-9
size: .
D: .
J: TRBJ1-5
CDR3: CASSLESAPQHF
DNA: TGTGCCAGCAGCTTAGAGTCTGCGCCCCAGCATTTT

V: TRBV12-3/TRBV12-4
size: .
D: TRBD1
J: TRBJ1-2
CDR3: CASASKQGRAITYGYTF
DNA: TGTGCCAGCGCGTCAAAACAGGGGAGAGCTATCACATATGGCTACACCTTC

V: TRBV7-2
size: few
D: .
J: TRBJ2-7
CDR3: CASRGAVSADEQYF
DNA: TGTGCCAGCAGGGGGGCGGTGTCCGCGGACGAGCAGTACTTC

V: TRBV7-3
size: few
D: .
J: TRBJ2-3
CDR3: CASSFVGGPKTHTDTQYF
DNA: TGTGCCAGCAGCTTTGTCGGGGGGCCTAAAACACACACAGATACGCAGTATTTT

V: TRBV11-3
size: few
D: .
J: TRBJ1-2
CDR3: CASSLGDTNYGYTF
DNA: TGTGCCAGCAGCTTAGGGGACACTAACTATGGCTACACCTTC

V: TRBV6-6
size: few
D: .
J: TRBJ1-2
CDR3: CASSLTSDGYTF
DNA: TGTGCCAGCAGCCTCACCTCTGATGGCTACACCTTC

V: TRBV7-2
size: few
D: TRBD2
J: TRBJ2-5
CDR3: CASSLTSGVLQETQYF
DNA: TGTGCCAGCAGCTTAACTAGCGGGGTATTACAAGAGACCCAGTACTTC

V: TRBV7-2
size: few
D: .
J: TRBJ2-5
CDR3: CASSSTYQETQYF
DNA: TGTGCCAGCAGCTCTACGTACCAAGAGACCCAGTACTTC

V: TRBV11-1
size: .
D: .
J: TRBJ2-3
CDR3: CASSFQGGQPTGTDTQYF
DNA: TGTGCCAGCAGCTTCCAAGGAGGCCAACCGACGGGTACAGATACGCAGTATTTT